A selection of T cell receptor beta chains follows, all from one sample in a study of blood T cell repertoires in COVID-19. Profiling relied on immunoSEQ multiplex PCR, and the TCRdb table lists in-frame clones only, not all of them. The sample contains 95,000 to 110,000 clones, roughly four fifths of which appear only once. The specimen sequenced was peripheral blood. These receptors came from a man between 60 and 70 years old with acute or convalescent COVID-19. Each CDR3 is given with its conserved first and last residue. The order of the fields is V gene, D gene, clone size, J gene, CDR3 DNA, CDR3 protein. D genes are given only for firm matches. Not all rows give a size; the values are once, few, many and, for expanded clones, a class.

TRBV19,TRBD1,NA,TRBJ1-2,TGTGCCAGTACCGAGACAGGGGGCTACTCAAACTATGGCTACACCTTC,CASTETGGYSNYGYTF
TRBV6-5,NA,NA,TRBJ2-1,TGTGCCAGCAGTTACTCTTTTATGAGCTCCTACAATGAGCAGTTCTTC,CASSYSFMSSYNEQFF
TRBV12-3/TRBV12-4,NA,NA,TRBJ2-7,TGTGCCAGCAGTTTAGGAGTAGACTACGAGCAGTACTTC,CASSLGVDYEQYF
TRBV27,TRBD2,NA,TRBJ2-5,TGTGCCAGCAGTTTACGACTAGCGGGATTTAGGGAGACCCAGTACTTC,CASSLRLAGFRETQYF
TRBV24-1,TRBD1,NA,TRBJ1-4,TGTGCCACCAGTGATCCCATGGACAGGGGGTCGATGATTTACGAAAAACTGTTTTTT,CATSDPMDRGSMIYEKLFF
TRBV28,NA,NA,TRBJ2-6,TGTGCCAGCAGTTCTGAAGTTCCCAGGGGCCCCCTCCCCGGCGACTCTGGGGCCAACGTCCTGACTTTC,CASSSEVPRGPLPGDSGANVLTF
TRBV28,TRBD1,NA,TRBJ1-1,TGTGCCAGCAGTCCGAGATGGACAGGGAACGCTTTCTTT,CASSPRWTGNAFF
TRBV7-2,NA,NA,TRBJ2-7,TGTGCCAGCAGCAATCTCAGGGGGGTCGAGCAGTACTTC,CASSNLRGVEQYF
TRBV19,TRBD1,many,TRBJ1-6,TGTGCCAGTAGCCCATCTGGGACAGGGAATTTTTCACCCCTCCACTTT,CASSPSGTGNFSPLHF
TRBV30,TRBD1,NA,TRBJ1-6,TGTGCCTGGAGTGTATCCAGGGGGTGGTCACCCCTCCACTTT,CAWSVSRGWSPLHF